Presented here are 14 T cell receptor beta chains from one specimen sequenced in a study of neurological immune-mediated disorders. Each CDR3 protein is one row after TCRdb ran MiXCR on the 5' RACE reads. This table has roughly 18,000 distinct CDR3 sequences, around 13% appearing once. The sample was CD4+ T cells from blood. Receptors originate from a woman in her sixties with HTLV-1-associated myelopathy (HAM/TSP).

Many counts were recorded for this clonotype. The chain joins TRBV7-8 to TRBJ1-4, with a weak D call TRBD1 (5 bases). This CDR3 has 14 amino acids. Germline values: CDR1 SGHVS, CDR2 FQNEAQ. The V gene lost 0 bases and the J gene lost 5 bases, with 7 bases spanning the gap. The CDR3 bases are TGTGCCAGCAGCTTAGCAGGGGAGAATGAAAAACTGTTTTTT. It encodes CASSLAGENEKLFF.

This clonotype has ten or more counts. The chain links TRBV5-1 to TRBJ1-2, with D possibly matching TRBD1 (6 bases). CDR3 length equals 15 residues. The V end lost 0 bases, the J end lost 0 bases, and 9 bases lay between the germline ends. The germline V gene encodes CDR1 SGHRS and CDR2 YFSETQ. Written as DNA, the CDR3 is TGCGCCAGCAGCTTGGGGACAGTGACTAACTATGGCTACACCTTC. Protein: CASSLGTVTNYGYTF.

As regards this clonotype: The DNA is omitted, as the CDR3 cannot be located on it reliably, and the CDR3 follows TCRdb's listing. The V and J genes are TRBV5-1 and TRBJ2-3; TRBD1, the table's D call, lacks a check against the DNA. CDR1 is SGHRS and CDR2 is YFSETQ in the germline V gene. A total of 22 residues make up the CDR3, ends included. CDR3 in amino acids: CASSPGQGLEQYFGPGTHTQYF.

This clonotype is judged large. The chain couples TRBV3-1 to TRBJ2-2; no definite D call. V was shortened by 3 bases and J by 4 bases, with 6 bases between the two germline ends. CDR1 and CDR2 from the germline V gene are LGHDT and YNNKEL (reference sequence). CDR3 length: 13 amino acids. The CDR3 protein is CASSQRSTGELFF. The CDR3 DNA is TGTGCCAGCAGCCAGCGGAGCACCGGGGAGCTGTTTTTT.

The chain is built from TRBV5-1 and TRBJ2-1, with D maybe TRBD2 (7 bases). This CDR3 region has 18 residues. Germline V gene sequence: CDR1 SGHRS, CDR2 YFSETQ. Trimming stripped 2 bases from V and 11 bases from J, with 29 bases between. CDR3 region: CASSFRRPGVEGGGKQFF. DNA of the CDR3: TGCGCCAGCAGCTTTCGTCGGCCGGGGGTAGAGGGAGGGGGTAAGCAGTTCTTC. Full variable domain (rest looked up from reference TRBV5-1 and TRBJ2-1): KAGVTQTPRYLIKTRGQQVTLSCSPISGHRSVSWYQQTPGQGLQFLFEYFSETQRNKGNFPGRFSGRQFSNSRSEMNVSTLELGDSALYLCASSFRRPGVEGGGKQFFGPGTRLTVL.

This clonotype has at least ten counts. This chain links TRBV2 with TRBJ1-1; TRBD1 matches at 7 bases. Trimming took 11 bases from V and 1 from J; bases not matched to a gene: 10. Germline-derived CDR1 and CDR2 are SNHLY and FYNNEI. The CDR3 covers 14 residues. CDR3 nucleotides: TGTGCCTCGCACAGGGGCGGATGGAACACTGAAGCTTTCTTT. Translating it yields CASHRGGWNTEAFF.

This chain joins TRBV5-1 and TRBJ1-1; no clear D gene. Germline V gene lookup returns CDR1 SGHRS and CDR2 YFSETQ. The length of the CDR3 is 15 residues. V was pared by 1 base and J by 5 bases, with 15 bases between. CDR3 sequence: CASSLKRARNTEAFF. CDR3 in DNA: TGCGCCAGCAGCTTGAAGAGGGCGAGGAATACTGAAGCTTTCTTT.

This clonotype was counted many times. The rearrangement links TRBV29-1 to TRBJ2-5, with 9 bases lining up with TRBD2. The CDR3 has 10 residues. Germline V lookup: CDR1 SQVTM, CDR2 ANQGSEA. CDR3 residues: CTAGGETQYF. For the CDR3, the DNA is TGCACAGCGGGGGGAGAGACCCAGTACTTC.

This clonotype was counted ten times or more. This rearrangement joins TRBV5-1 to TRBJ1-1; D is possibly TRBD1 (5 bases). The V end was cut by 4 bases, the J end by 3 bases, with 19 bases between. The CDR3 spans 16 residues. The germline gives CDR1 SGHRS, CDR2 YFSETQ. CDR3 in amino acids: CASSAEGLGGDTEAFF. DNA of the CDR3: TGCGCCAGCAGCGCCGAGGGTTTGGGGGGGGACACTGAAGCTTTCTTT.

This clonotype was seen many times. This chain links TRBV6-5 with TRBJ1-6; a weak D match, TRBD1 (5 bases). Trimming took 3 bases from V and 6 from J, leaving 15 bases between them. Germline CDR1 is MNHEY and CDR2 is SVGAGI. This CDR3 comprises 16 residues. The CDR3 nucleotides are TGTGCCAGCAGTTATCTCCCCGACAGAAGTAATTCACCCCTCCACTTT. Translating it yields CASSYLPDRSNSPLHF.

The table lists this clonotype with many counts. The gene calls are TRBV5-6 and TRBJ2-7, with D tentatively TRBD1 (6 bases). CDR3 length equals 15 residues. The V gene lost 3 bases and the J gene lost 4 bases, with 17 bases spanning the gap. The germline gives CDR1 SGHDT, CDR2 YYEEEE. In DNA, the CDR3 is TGTGCCAGCAGCTCCTCGGGCCAGGGGTTTTACGAGCAGTACTTC. As protein: CASSSSGQGFYEQYF.

This clonotype has ten or more counts. The rearrangement links TRBV29-1 to TRBJ1-1; D unresolved. Germline-derived CDR1 and CDR2 are SQVTM and ANQGSEA. The CDR3 sequence is 12 residues long. Trimming pared 4 bases from V and 3 bases from J, leaving 9 bases between. CDR3 DNA: TGCAGCGTTGTGGTGGTAGACACTGAAGCTTTCTTT. It is translated as CSVVVVDTEAFF.

In its sample, this clonotype was seen many times. The V call is TRBV5-1, the J call TRBJ2-3; 8 bases line up with TRBD1. V shed 0 bases and J 1 base; nucleotides not matched to a gene: 4. This CDR3 has 16 residues. CDR1 and CDR2 (germline): SGHRS, YFSETQ. CDR3 sequence: CASSLEVTGGTDTQYF. CDR3 sequence (DNA): TGCGCCAGCAGCTTGGAGGTGACAGGGGGCACAGATACGCAGTATTTT.

There are many counts of this clonotype. This sequence joins TRBV29-1 and TRBJ2-7; 10 positions agree with TRBD2. This CDR3 comprises 17 residues. Germline lookup yields CDR1 SQVTM and CDR2 ANQGSEA. V lost 3 bases to trimming and J lost 6 bases; unmatched junction nucleotides: 17. The CDR3 DNA sequence: TGCAGCGTTGACAGGTCTAGCGGGGGCTCGAGCTTGGGCGAGCAGTACTTC. This codes for CSVDRSSGGSSLGEQYF.